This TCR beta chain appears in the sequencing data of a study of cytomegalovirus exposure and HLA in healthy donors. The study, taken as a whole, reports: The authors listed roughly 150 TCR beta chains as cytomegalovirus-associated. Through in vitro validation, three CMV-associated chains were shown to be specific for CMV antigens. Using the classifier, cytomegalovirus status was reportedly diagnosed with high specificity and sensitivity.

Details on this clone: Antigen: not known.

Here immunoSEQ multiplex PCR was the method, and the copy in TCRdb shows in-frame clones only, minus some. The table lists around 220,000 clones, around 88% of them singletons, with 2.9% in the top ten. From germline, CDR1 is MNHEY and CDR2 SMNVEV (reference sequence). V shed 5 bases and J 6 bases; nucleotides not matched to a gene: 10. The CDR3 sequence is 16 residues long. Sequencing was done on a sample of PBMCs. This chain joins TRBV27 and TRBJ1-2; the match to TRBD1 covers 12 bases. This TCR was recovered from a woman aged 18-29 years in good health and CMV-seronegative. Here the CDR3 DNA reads TGTGCCAGCAGTCTGATCTCCGGGACAGGGGGCCATGGCTACACCTTC. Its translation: CASSLISGTGGHGYTF.